This record concerns one TCR beta chain sequence. Clones were sequenced by immunoSEQ multiplex PCR, and TCRdb holds only the in-frame ones, with some missing. The data contain fewer than 500,000 clones, approximately 90% of them singletons. The source of the sample is a study of blood T cell repertoires in COVID-19. With V trimmed by 11 bases and J by 4 bases, 6 bases remained unmatched. CDR1 and CDR2 (germline): MNHEY, SVGAGI. The CDR3 sequence is 14 residues long. Individuals drawn from 20 to 25 US areas were about 18 to 95 years old. The sequence derives from a woman under 30 who had recovered from COVID-19. The sequenced sample was PBMCs or T cells enriched from blood (not recorded which). V is TRBV6-5 and J is TRBJ2-1; 12 nucleotides align to TRBD2. CDR3 bases: TGTGCCGGCGGACTAGCGGGGATATACAATGAGCAGTTCTTC. Its protein is CAGGLAGIYNEQFF.